This TCR beta chain was captured by sequencing in a study of T cells expressing NK-cell markers. TCR beta cDNA was generated via 5'RACE template switching incorporating UMIs. TCRdb re-called the 5' RACE reads and catalogs CDR3 proteins one per entry, DNA excluded. The sample holds fewer than 400,000 distinct CDR3 sequences. Details on this clonotype: Its antigen is not known.

The CDR3 has 14 amino acids. The germline V gene has CDR1 SGHRS and CDR2 YFSETQ. Broader study findings: In several donors, these clonotypes also led the CD3+CD56-NKG2C+ fraction. Of the CD8+ T cells in more than five donors, roughly 1.0-7.5% belonged to dominant NKG2C+ clonotypes.

Sequencing used blood T cells: a sorted CD56 or NKG2C T cell subset, CD4+ or CD8+ T cells, or bulk PBMC T cells (not recorded which). The receptor was isolated from a man aged 18-75 years in good health. The chain links TRBV5-1 to TRBJ2-3; the D call from TCRdb, TRBD2, cannot be confirmed without DNA. The CDR3 protein is CASSSGLAEDTQYF.